These 30 T cell receptor beta chains share one sample of origin, sequenced in a study of blood T cells in healthy people across ages. Alongside a J-beta primer mix, a sample-barcoded 5' primer served in a second PCR lasting about 6 to 11 cycles. Each CDR3 protein gets one entry after TCRdb re-called the 5' RACE reads with MiXCR. The table shows around 690,000 distinct CDR3 sequences, with approximately 50% occurring only once. The material sequenced was blood. The source is a man aged 55 to 70 in good health.

This clonotype was seen only once. The J gene is TRBJ2-3, the V gene TRBV20-1, with 9 nucleotides matching TRBD2. The V and J ends lost 6 bases and 8 bases, in that order; junction bases with no gene match: 15. CDR1 and CDR2 (germline): DFQATT, SNEGSKA (reference sequence). This CDR3 is built from 15 residues. CDR3 residues: CSAPSAGGPWSTQYF. The CDR3 DNA reads as TGCAGTGCGCCGTCAGCGGGGGGACCATGGAGTACGCAGTATTTT.

The V and J genes are TRBV29-1 and TRBJ2-3; possibly TRBD1 or TRBD2 for D (6 bases each). This CDR3 contains 15 residues. V lost 4 bases to trimming and J lost 2 bases, with 16 bases between them. The germline V gene has CDR1 SQVTM and CDR2 ANQGSEA. The DNA of the CDR3 is TGCAGCGTTGTTCGCGGGACACGGTCCACAGATACGCAGTATTTT. This encodes CSVVRGTRSTDTQYF.

The chain couples TRBV18 to TRBJ2-1, with D perhaps matching TRBD2 (5 bases). This CDR3 has 15 residues. V dropped 1 base and J dropped 7 bases, with 14 bases sitting between them. CDR1 is KGHSH, CDR2 LQKENI, per germline. The CDR3 DNA reads TGTGCCAGCTCACCACGCGGTCCAACGGGGAATGAGCAGTTCTTC. Encoded protein: CASSPRGPTGNEQFF.

The V call is TRBV11-2, the J call TRBJ2-3; the D is unclear. Trimming left V 3 bases short and J 3 bases short, with 7 bases between. The CDR3 runs to 13 residues. Per the germline V gene, CDR1 is SGHAT and CDR2 is FQNNGV. CDR3 DNA: TGTGCCAGCAGCTTCGCATTAACAGATACGCAGTATTTT. It is translated as CASSFALTDTQYF.

As for this clonotype: Mismatch with germline at one junction end may stem from a read error. The gene calls are TRBV25-1 and TRBJ2-5; no firm D call. Germline values: CDR1 MGHDK, CDR2 SYGVNS. This CDR3 region has 14 residues. The DNA of the CDR3 is TGTGCCAGTAGTGAATCTGGCAGCCACAATGAGCAGTACTTC. Translated: CASSESGSHNEQYF.

The table lists this clonotype with a few counts. The rearrangement uses TRBV14 and TRBJ2-7; D is unclear. The CDR3 runs 14 residues. Deletions cut 5 bases from V and 0 bases from J, with 11 bases between. Germline V lookup: CDR1 SGHDN, CDR2 FVKESK. The DNA for the CDR3 is TGTGCCAGCAGCGCACAGATTGGCTCCTACGAGCAGTACTTC. This gives the protein CASSAQIGSYEQYF.

The CDR3 nucleotides read TGCGCCAGCACATCTCGCAGGGGCCCTATGAACACTGAAGCTTTCTTT. Translation gives CASTSRRGPMNTEAFF. This chain joins TRBV4-1 and TRBJ1-1; possibly TRBD1 for D (6 bases). With 7 bases removed from V and 0 bases from J, the gap between germline ends came to 18 bases. CDR1 is MGHRA and CDR2 is YSYEKL in the germline V gene. The CDR3 consists of 16 residues.

This clonotype was detected a few times. In DNA, the CDR3 is TGTGCCAGCTCACCGGTCCATGAAAAACTGTTTTTT. Translation gives CASSPVHEKLFF. This chain links TRBV18 with TRBJ1-4; D is unclear. The CDR3 runs to 12 residues. Trimming took off 3 bases at V and 6 bases at J, with 5 bases between the two ends. Per the germline V gene, CDR1 is KGHSH and CDR2 is LQKENI. The whole variable domain, filled in from reference TRBV18 and TRBJ1-4, reads NAGVMQNPRHLVRRRGQEARLRCSPMKGHSHVYWYRQLPEEGLKFMVYLQKENIIDESGMPKERFSAEFPKEGPSILRIQQVVRGDSAAYFCASSPVHEKLFFGSGTQLSVL.

The chain employs TRBV20-1 and TRBJ2-1, with a possible D match to TRBD2 (6 bases). Germline CDR1 reads DFQATT; CDR2 reads SNEGSKA (reference sequence). Between the trimmed V and J ends, which lost 0 bases and 9 bases, there was a span of 15 bases. The length of the CDR3 is 14 residues. The CDR3 loop reads CSARDRGGWGEQFF. The CDR3 nucleotides read TGCAGTGCTAGAGACCGGGGAGGTTGGGGTGAGCAGTTCTTC.

The CDR3, as DNA: TGTGCCAGCAGTGAAATGGGGGGAGCCACACAAGAGACCCAGTACTTC. Residues: CASSEMGGATQETQYF. The chain carries TRBV6-1 and TRBJ2-5; weak D call: TRBD2 (6 bases). The CDR3 covers 16 residues. V gave up 2 bases and J gave up 2 bases, with 15 bases separating them. Germline V lookup: CDR1 MNHNS, CDR2 SASEGT.

The chain employs TRBV12-3 or TRBV12-4 and TRBJ2-1; possibly TRBD2 for D (6 bases). The CDR3 has 15 residues. Trimming removed 6 bases at V and 0 bases at J, with 12 bases between. The CDR3 region has the DNA TGTGCCAGCAGCCCCGCGGGGTTCTCCTACAATGAGCAGTTCTTC. Encoded protein: CASSPAGFSYNEQFF.

The rearrangement uses TRBV4-1 and TRBJ1-2; 7 nucleotides agree with TRBD1. The CDR3 has 16 residues. Germline V gene lookup returns CDR1 MGHRA and CDR2 YSYEKL. V shed 1 base and J 6 bases; nucleotides not matched to a gene: 11. The CDR3 DNA reads as TGCGCCAGCAGCCAAGGGGGGACAGTCCTGTCGAATGGCTACACCTTC. This codes for CASSQGGTVLSNGYTF.

The chain is built from TRBV3-1 and TRBJ2-1; D may correspond to TRBD1 or TRBD2 (6 bases each). The CDR3 covers 16 residues. The V and J ends lost 3 bases and 5 bases respectively, with 17 bases between them. The germline gives CDR1 LGHDT, CDR2 YNNKEL (reference sequence). Here the CDR3 DNA reads TGTGCCAGCAGCCACGTTCCCGTGGGGGGCAACAATGAGCAGTTCTTC. It translates to CASSHVPVGGNNEQFF.

This chain joins TRBV27 and TRBJ2-1, with TRBD2 matching over 12 bases. Germline loops: CDR1 MNHEY, CDR2 SMNVEV (reference sequence). There are 16 residues in the CDR3. V shed 1 base and J 6 bases; nucleotides not matched to a gene: 4. CDR3: CASSLWLAGGLNEQFF. Written as DNA, the CDR3 is TGTGCCAGCAGTTTATGGCTAGCGGGGGGGCTCAATGAGCAGTTCTTC.

V usage is TRBV5-1 and J usage is TRBJ2-3; 7 nucleotides line up with TRBD2. Germline values: CDR1 SGHRS, CDR2 YFSETQ. The CDR3 totals 16 residues. The junction had 5 bases not matched to a gene; V was cut back by 0 bases and J by 1 base. CDR3 protein: CASSLAGLGGTDTQYF. The CDR3 coding sequence is TGCGCCAGCAGCTTGGCCGGACTAGGGGGCACAGATACGCAGTATTTT. Complete variable domain (other parts from reference TRBV5-1 and TRBJ2-3): KAGVTQTPRYLIKTRGQQVTLSCSPISGHRSVSWYQQTPGQGLQFLFEYFSETQRNKGNFPGRFSGRQFSNSRSEMNVSTLELGDSALYLCASSLAGLGGTDTQYFGPGTRLTVL.

On this clonotype itself: A junction end diverges from the germline sequence, so it may reflect a read error. V is TRBV12-3 or TRBV12-4 and J is TRBJ2-7, with D tentatively TRBD1 (6 bases). The J call is uncertain, as TRBJ2-1 better fits the DNA end. CDR3 size: 13 residues. The DNA of the CDR3 is TGCGCCAGCAGTAAGGGGGACCAAGAGACCCAGTTCTTC. This codes for CASSKGDQETQFF.

The chain has TRBV29-1 and TRBJ2-5; tentative D call: TRBD1 (6 bases). Germline V CDR1 and CDR2: SQVTM, ANQGSEA. Between the trimmed V and J ends, which lost 5 bases and 2 bases, there was a span of 15 bases. The CDR3 extends over 14 amino acids. This CDR3 is CSVMRLDRQETQYF. CDR3 nucleotide sequence: TGCAGCGTTATGCGCCTGGACAGACAAGAGACCCAGTACTTC.

The chain couples TRBV20-1 to TRBJ2-3; 10 nucleotides align to TRBD2. This CDR3 spans 14 amino acids. The junction had 7 bases not matched to a gene; V was cut back by 4 bases and J by 6 bases. The V gene's germline CDR1 is DFQATT and CDR2 SNEGSKA (reference sequence). The CDR3: CSAISGGSADTQYF. CDR3 nucleotides: TGCAGTGCTATTAGCGGGGGGTCGGCGGATACGCAGTATTTT.

This clonotype appeared many times. The chain carries TRBV11-3 and TRBJ2-1; a possible D gene is TRBD2 (5 bases). CDR3 length: 12 amino acids. Germline CDR1 reads SGHNT; CDR2 reads YENEEA. V lost 5 bases and J 5 bases, leaving 7 bases between the germline ends. This CDR3 is CASSDGNNEQFF. The CDR3 region has the DNA TGTGCCAGCAGCGACGGGAACAATGAGCAGTTCTTC.

The chain recombines TRBV11-3 with TRBJ2-2; 8 bases align to TRBD2. Germline assignment: CDR1 SGHNT and CDR2 YENEEA. CDR3 length: 14 residues. Trimming cost V 5 bases and J 5 bases; bases outside gene matches: 4. CDR3: CASSPRGGTGELFF. CDR3 sequence (DNA): TGTGCCAGCAGCCCCCGGGGGGGAACCGGGGAGCTGTTTTTT.

The chain recombines TRBV3-1 with TRBJ2-5; no definite D call. The CDR3 covers 12 residues. Germline V gene lookup returns CDR1 LGHDT and CDR2 YNNKEL (reference sequence). V was shortened by 3 bases and J by 5 bases, with 7 bases between the two germline ends. The CDR3 spells CASSHSRETQYF. The DNA of the CDR3 is TGTGCCAGCAGCCATTCTCGGGAGACCCAGTACTTC.

This rearrangement joins TRBV12-3 or TRBV12-4 to TRBJ2-5, with D perhaps matching TRBD2 (5 bases). The CDR3 is 16 residues long. The V gene lost 0 bases and the J gene lost 4 bases, with 15 bases spanning the gap. CDR3 nucleotide sequence: TGTGCCAGCAGTTTAGCGCTGCTAGCCCCCCTAGAGACCCAGTACTTC. This encodes CASSLALLAPLETQYF.

The chain carries TRBV15 and TRBJ2-2; D unclear. The CDR3 consists of 14 residues. CDR1 and CDR2 (germline): LNHNV, YYDKDF (reference sequence). Trimming took 0 bases from V and 4 from J, leaving 6 bases between them. The DNA of the CDR3 is TGTGCCACCAGCAGAGATGAGAGCACCGGGGAGCTGTTTTTT. Protein: CATSRDESTGELFF.

This clonotype was picked up a small number of times. Germline and junction disagree at one end, which may indicate a read error. The gene calls are TRBV7-2 and TRBJ2-6, with TRBD1 as a possible D gene (6 bases). Per the germline V gene, CDR1 is SGHTA and CDR2 is FQGNSA. This CDR3 has 16 amino acids. The CDR3 DNA sequence: TGTGCCGGCAGCTTTCAACAGGGCTCTGGGGCCAACGTCCTGACTTTC. This encodes CAGSFQQGSGANVLTF.

This clonotype was counted a single time. The chain couples TRBV12-3 or TRBV12-4 to TRBJ2-7; D might be TRBD1 (7 bases). V was shortened by 7 bases and J by 0 bases, with 16 bases between the two germline ends. This CDR3 contains 15 residues. The CDR3 protein is CASTSTGRSSYEQYF. As DNA, the CDR3 is TGTGCCAGCACCTCGACAGGGAGGAGCTCCTACGAGCAGTACTTC.

This clonotype was found a few times. The chain joins TRBV29-1 to TRBJ2-3; D possibly corresponds to TRBD2 (5 bases). Trimming stripped 7 bases from V and 2 bases from J, with 10 bases between. In germline, CDR1 is SQVTM, CDR2 ANQGSEA. The CDR3 consists of 12 residues. The CDR3 loop reads CSGGRDTDTQYF. In DNA, the CDR3 is TGCAGCGGCGGACGGGACACAGATACGCAGTATTTT.

This clonotype was counted only a few times. The gene calls are TRBV9 and TRBJ2-5; 8 bases fit TRBD2. The CDR3 runs to 16 residues. V gave up 0 bases and J gave up 1 base; unmatched junction bases: 5. The germline V gene encodes CDR1 SGDLS and CDR2 YYNGEE. CDR3 sequence (DNA): TGTGCCAGCAGCGTAGAAGCGCGGGGGGCCCAAGAGACCCAGTACTTC. Protein: CASSVEARGAQETQYF.

With regard to this clonotype: Relative to the germline gene, one junction end is altered; a read error may explain this. This rearrangement joins TRBV4-2 to TRBJ2-7, with 14 nucleotides matching TRBD2. The closer fit of TRBJ2-5 to the DNA end suggests the J call may be wrong. Germline CDR1 reads LGHNA; CDR2 reads YNFKEQ. The CDR3 sequence is 19 residues long. In nucleotides, the CDR3 is TGTGCCTGCAGCCGCCAACGCGGGACTAGCGGGGGCCCTCAAGAGACCCAGTACTTC. Its translation is CACSRQRGTSGGPQETQYF.

This clonotype was seen at least ten times. The chain employs TRBV15 and TRBJ2-5; TRBD1 aligns across 9 bases. Per germline, CDR1 LNHNV and CDR2 YYDKDF (reference sequence). The CDR3 has 13 residues. V lost 8 bases, J lost 3 bases, and 4 bases stayed unmatched. Here the CDR3 DNA reads TGTGCCACCTCCCGGGACAGGGAAGAGACCCAGTACTTC. Protein: CATSRDREETQYF.

This chain uses TRBV2 with TRBJ2-7; TRBD1 aligns across 7 bases. The CDR3 is 18 residues long. The J segment lost 2 bases and the V segment lost 0 bases, leaving 13 bases of the junction unmatched. The germline V gene encodes CDR1 SNHLY and CDR2 FYNNEI. The CDR3 DNA sequence: TGTGCCAGCAGTGAAGCGCTTTCCGCTAGACAGGGCGCCTACGAGCAGTACTTC. This gives the protein CASSEALSARQGAYEQYF.